The sequence of this T cell receptor (beta chain) was determined in a study of cytomegalovirus exposure and HLA in healthy donors. As for the study in general: The use of the same platform for the 95 to 150 validation repertoires and the roughly 680 first-cohort repertoires was reported by a later analysis. Findings and limits, study-wide: There were some public TCRs occurring in many donors, but most TCR sequences were rare.

The repertoire was sequenced with immunoSEQ multiplex PCR; TCRdb's copy has only in-frame clones and lacks some. This table has some 320,000 clones, roughly 87% appearing once. Regarding this clone: The antigen remains unidentified.

Germline CDR1 reads LNHNV; CDR2 reads YYDKDF (reference sequence). The CDR3 totals 15 residues. V gave up 0 bases and J gave up 2 bases, with 10 bases separating them. These donors were members of the roughly 120-subject validation cohort, a group separate from the roughly 670-subject first cohort. This clonotype was sampled from a woman in her 30s in good health and CMV-seropositive. Sequencing was done on a sample of PBMCs. The chain recombines TRBV15 with TRBJ2-5; no firm D call. CDR3 DNA sequence: TGTGCCACCAGCAGAGAGGCAACGCGGCAAGAGACCCAGTACTTC. Translation gives CATSREATRQETQYF.